The T cell receptor beta chain described here comes from a study of T cells in Graves' hyperthyroidism and ophthalmopathy. In this sample, this clonotype turned up many times. There were TCR beta CDR3 regions amplified from RNA transcripts. During a first-round RT-PCR of the TCR CDR3, the HTBI primer set was used. TCRdb recomputed calls from the multiplex PCR reads with MiXCR, one row per CDR3 protein. This sample has around 360,000 distinct CDR3 sequences, with 15% found just once. V dropped 6 bases and J dropped 4 bases, with 15 bases sitting between them. The germline CDR1 and CDR2 sequences are ENHRY and SYGVKD. The CDR3 length is 14 residues. Clinical Activity Scores of at least 3, NOSPECS grades of at least 4 and durations under 3 months characterized ophthalmopathy patients. Approximately 10 ml of fresh peripheral blood supplied the PBMCs.

The rearrangement joins TRBV10-3 to TRBJ2-5, with D perhaps being TRBD1 or TRBD2 (6 bases each). The receptor comes from a woman aged 55-69 years with Graves' ophthalmopathy. The sequenced sample consisted of blood. The CDR3 sequence: CAIRRGLDLETQYF. The DNA of the CDR3 is TGTGCCATCAGACGGGGGCTGGACCTAGAGACCCAGTACTTC.